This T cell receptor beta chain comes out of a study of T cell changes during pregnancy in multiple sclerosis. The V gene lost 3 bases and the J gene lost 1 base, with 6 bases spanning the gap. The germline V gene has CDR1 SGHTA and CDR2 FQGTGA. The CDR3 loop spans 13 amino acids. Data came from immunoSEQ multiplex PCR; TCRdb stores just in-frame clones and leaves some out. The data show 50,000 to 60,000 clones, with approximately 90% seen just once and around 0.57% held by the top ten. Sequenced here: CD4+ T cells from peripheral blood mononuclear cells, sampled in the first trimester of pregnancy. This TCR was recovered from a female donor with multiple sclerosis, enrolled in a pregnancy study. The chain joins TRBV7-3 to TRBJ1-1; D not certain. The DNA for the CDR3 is TGTGCCAGCAGCTTTTCAGGGAACACTGAAGCTTTCTTT. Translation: CASSFSGNTEAFF.